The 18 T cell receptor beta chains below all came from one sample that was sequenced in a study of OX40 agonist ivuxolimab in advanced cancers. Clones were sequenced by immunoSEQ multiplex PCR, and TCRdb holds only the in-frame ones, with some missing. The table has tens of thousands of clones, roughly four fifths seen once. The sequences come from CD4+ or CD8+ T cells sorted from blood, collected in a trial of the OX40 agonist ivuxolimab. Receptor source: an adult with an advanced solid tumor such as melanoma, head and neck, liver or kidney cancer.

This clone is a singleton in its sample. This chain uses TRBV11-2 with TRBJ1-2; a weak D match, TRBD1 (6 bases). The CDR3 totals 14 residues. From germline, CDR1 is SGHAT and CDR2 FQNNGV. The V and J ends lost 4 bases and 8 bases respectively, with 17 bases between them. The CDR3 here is CASSSTGTSLGYTF. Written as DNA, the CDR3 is TGTGCCAGCAGCTCTACAGGGACGTCTCTGGGCTACACCTTC.

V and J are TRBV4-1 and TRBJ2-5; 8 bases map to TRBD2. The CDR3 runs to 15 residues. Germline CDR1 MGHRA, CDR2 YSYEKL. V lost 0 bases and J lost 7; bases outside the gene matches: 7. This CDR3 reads CASSQESSGGGTQYF. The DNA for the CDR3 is TGCGCCAGCAGCCAAGAATCGAGCGGGGGAGGGACCCAGTACTTC.

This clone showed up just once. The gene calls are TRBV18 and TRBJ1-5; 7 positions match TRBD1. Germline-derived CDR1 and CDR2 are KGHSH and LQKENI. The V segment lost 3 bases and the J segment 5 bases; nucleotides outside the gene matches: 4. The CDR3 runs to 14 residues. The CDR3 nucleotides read TGTGCCAGCTCACCTGACAGGGAATATCAGCCCCAGCATTTT. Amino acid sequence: CASSPDREYQPQHF.

The CDR3 coding sequence is TGTGCCAGCAGCCAAATTCTCAGCGGGGAGCTGTTTTTT. This sequence encodes CASSQILSGELFF. The V call is TRBV14, the J call TRBJ2-2; no definite D call. The germline CDR1 and CDR2 sequences are SGHDN and FVKESK. There are 13 residues in the CDR3. V shed 2 bases and J shed 7 bases, with 8 bases lying between them.

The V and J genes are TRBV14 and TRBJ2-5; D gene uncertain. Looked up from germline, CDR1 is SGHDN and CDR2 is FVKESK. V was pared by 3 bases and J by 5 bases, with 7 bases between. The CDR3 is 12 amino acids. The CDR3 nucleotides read TGTGCCAGCAGCCATCTACGGGAGACCCAGTACTTC. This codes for CASSHLRETQYF.

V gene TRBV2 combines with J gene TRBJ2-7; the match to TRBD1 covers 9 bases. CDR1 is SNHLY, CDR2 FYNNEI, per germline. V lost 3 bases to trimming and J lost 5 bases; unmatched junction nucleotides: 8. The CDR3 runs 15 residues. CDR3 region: CASSDLTGGIDEQYF. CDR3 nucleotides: TGTGCCAGCAGTGACCTGACAGGGGGTATCGACGAGCAGTACTTC.

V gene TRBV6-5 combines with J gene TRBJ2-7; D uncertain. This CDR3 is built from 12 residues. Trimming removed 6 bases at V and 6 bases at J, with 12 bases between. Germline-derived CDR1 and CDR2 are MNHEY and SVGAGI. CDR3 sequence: CASSTRNGEQYF. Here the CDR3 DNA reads TGTGCCAGCAGCACCCGGAACGGCGAGCAGTACTTC.

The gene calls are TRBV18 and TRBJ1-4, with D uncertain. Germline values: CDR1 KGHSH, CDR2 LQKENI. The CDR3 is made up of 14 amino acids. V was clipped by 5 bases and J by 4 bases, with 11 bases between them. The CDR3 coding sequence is TGTGCCAGCTCAACCAATTACGGTAATGAAAAACTGTTTTTT. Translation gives CASSTNYGNEKLFF. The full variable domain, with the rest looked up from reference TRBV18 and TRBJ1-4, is NAGVMQNPRHLVRRRGQEARLRCSPMKGHSHVYWYRQLPEEGLKFMVYLQKENIIDESGMPKERFSAEFPKEGPSILRIQQVVRGDSAAYFCASSTNYGNEKLFFGSGTQLSVL.

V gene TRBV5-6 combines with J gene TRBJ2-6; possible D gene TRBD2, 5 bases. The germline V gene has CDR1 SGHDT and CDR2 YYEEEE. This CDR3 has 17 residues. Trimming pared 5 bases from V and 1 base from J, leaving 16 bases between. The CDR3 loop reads CASRRGSSRSGANVLTF. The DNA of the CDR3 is TGTGCCAGCAGACGGGGATCTTCCCGATCTGGGGCCAACGTCCTGACTTTC.

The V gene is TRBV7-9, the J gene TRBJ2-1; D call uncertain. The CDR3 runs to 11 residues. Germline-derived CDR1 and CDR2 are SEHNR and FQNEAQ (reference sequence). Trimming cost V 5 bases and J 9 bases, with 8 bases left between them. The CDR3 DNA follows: TGTGCCAGCAGCCCCGCCAGTGAGCAGTTCTTC. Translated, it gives CASSPASEQFF.

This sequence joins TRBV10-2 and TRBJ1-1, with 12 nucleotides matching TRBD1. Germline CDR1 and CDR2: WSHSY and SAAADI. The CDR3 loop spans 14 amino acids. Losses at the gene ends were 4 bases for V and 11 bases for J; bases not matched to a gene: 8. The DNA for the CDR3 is TGCGCCAGCAGTGGCCGGGACAGGGGGCTTTTGGCTTTCTTT. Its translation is CASSGRDRGLLAFF.

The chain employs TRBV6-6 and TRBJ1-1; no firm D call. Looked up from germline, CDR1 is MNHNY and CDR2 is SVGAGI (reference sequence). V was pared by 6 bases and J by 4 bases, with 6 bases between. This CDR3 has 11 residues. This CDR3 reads CASSWGTEAFF. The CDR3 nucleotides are TGTGCCAGCAGCTGGGGCACTGAAGCTTTCTTT.

The CDR3 sequence: CAWAVERNYEQYF. The CDR3 coding sequence is TGTGCCTGGGCGGTGGAACGGAACTACGAGCAGTACTTC. The chain is built from TRBV30 and TRBJ2-7; D unresolved. V was shortened by 5 bases and J by 3 bases, with 14 bases between the two germline ends. The V gene's germline CDR1 is GTSNPN and CDR2 SVGIG (reference sequence). The CDR3 runs 13 residues.

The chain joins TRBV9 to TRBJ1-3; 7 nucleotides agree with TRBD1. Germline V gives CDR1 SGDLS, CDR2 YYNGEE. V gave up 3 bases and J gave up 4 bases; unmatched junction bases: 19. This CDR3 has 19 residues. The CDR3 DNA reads TGTGCCAGCAGCGCGGGAATCCGTTTAGGGCAGGGGGAAGGAAACACCATATATTTT. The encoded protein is CASSAGIRLGQGEGNTIYF. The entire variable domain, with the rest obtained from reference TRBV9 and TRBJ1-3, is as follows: DSGVTQTPKHLITATGQRVTLRCSPRSGDLSVYWYQQSLDQGLQFLIQYYNGEERAKGNILERFSAQQFPDLHSELNLSSLELGDSALYFCASSAGIRLGQGEGNTIYFGEGSWLTVV.

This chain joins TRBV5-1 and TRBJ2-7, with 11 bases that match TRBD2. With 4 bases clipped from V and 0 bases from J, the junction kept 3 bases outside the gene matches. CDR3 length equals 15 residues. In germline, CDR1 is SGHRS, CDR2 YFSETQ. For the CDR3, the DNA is TGCGCCAGCAGCGGCGGACTAGCGGGCTCCTACGAGCAGTACTTC. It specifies CASSGGLAGSYEQYF.

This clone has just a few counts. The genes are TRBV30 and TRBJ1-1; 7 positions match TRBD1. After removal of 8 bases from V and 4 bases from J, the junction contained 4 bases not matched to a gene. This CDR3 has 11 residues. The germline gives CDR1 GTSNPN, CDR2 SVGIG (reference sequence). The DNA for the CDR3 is TGTGCCCATAACAGGGGCACTGAAGCTTTCTTT. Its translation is CAHNRGTEAFF.

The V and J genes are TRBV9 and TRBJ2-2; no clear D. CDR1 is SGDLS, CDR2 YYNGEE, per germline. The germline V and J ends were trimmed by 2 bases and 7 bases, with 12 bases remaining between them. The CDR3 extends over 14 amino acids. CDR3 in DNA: TGTGCCAGCAGCGTTTCCTCGATAGACGGGGAGCTGTTTTTT. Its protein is CASSVSSIDGELFF.

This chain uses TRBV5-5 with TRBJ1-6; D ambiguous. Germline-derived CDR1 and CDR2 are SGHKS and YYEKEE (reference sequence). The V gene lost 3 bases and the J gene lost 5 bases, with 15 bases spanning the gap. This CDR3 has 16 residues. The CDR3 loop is CASSSRREKHNSPLHF. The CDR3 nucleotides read TGTGCCAGCAGCTCGCGCCGGGAGAAGCATAATTCACCCCTCCACTTT. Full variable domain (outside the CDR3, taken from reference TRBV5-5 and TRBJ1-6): DAGVTQSPTHLIKTRGQQVTLRCSPISGHKSVSWYQQVLGQGPQFIFQYYEKEERGRGNFPDRFSARQFPNYSSELNVNALLLGDSALYLCASSSRREKHNSPLHFGNGTRLTVT.